This T cell receptor (beta chain) is drawn from a study of cytomegalovirus exposure and HLA in healthy donors. Study-wide results and limits: The authors judged a highly shared variant cluster likely a sequencing artifact. Analysis performed later showed TCR beta chains linked to HLA being more clonally expanded than equally common others. A previous analysis found most TCR beta V segments productive roughly 90% or roughly 30% of the time.

The PCR employed 60 Vbeta primers together with 13 Jbeta primers. Data came from immunoSEQ multiplex PCR; TCRdb stores just in-frame clones and leaves some out. The sample shows approximately 130,000 clones, approximately 61% of them seen only once. This clone was observed a few times. What it recognizes is unknown. CDR3 length: 14 amino acids. V dropped 1 base and J dropped 9; count of bases not matched to a gene: 3. CDR1 and CDR2 from the germline V gene are SGHTA and FQGTGA. The chain recombines TRBV7-3 with TRBJ1-6, with 7 nucleotides matching TRBD1. The sample taken for sequencing was PBMCs. This sequence originates from a woman in her forties in good health and CMV-seronegative. CDR3 protein: CASSLRQGGSPLHF. The CDR3 DNA sequence: TGTGCCAGCAGCTTAAGACAGGGAGGTTCACCCCTCCACTTT.